A selection of T cell receptor beta chains follows, all from one sample in a study of blood T cell repertoires in COVID-19. Measured with immunoSEQ multiplex PCR; TCRdb has only the in-frame clones, and not every one. This repertoire shows roughly 260,000 clones, roughly 86% found once; its top ten account for approximately 10%. The sample taken for sequencing was peripheral blood. Receptor source: a woman in her thirties with COVID-19, enrolled during active disease. Both conserved end residues are part of each CDR3. The D gene is left open where the match is weak. A row's size may be missing; if present it is once, few, many or a size class.

>12|TRBV5-1|TRBJ2-1|-|-
CASSLRRWEQFF
TGCGCCAGCAGCTTGCGGCGGTGGGAGCAGTTCTTC
>17|TRBV19|TRBJ2-1|TRBD2|-
CASSIAPVAGVYNEQFF
TGTGCCAGTAGTATAGCCCCGGTAGCGGGAGTCTACAATGAGCAGTTCTTC
>14|TRBV4-3|TRBJ2-7|TRBD1|many
CASSQAAGGNEQYF
TGCGCCAGCAGCCAAGCGGCAGGGGGTAACGAGCAGTACTTC
>13|TRBV10-1|TRBJ2-3|-|-
CASRLVYTDTQYF
TGCGCCAGCAGACTAGTATACACAGATACGCAGTATTTT
>12|TRBV5-5|TRBJ2-7|TRBD1|once
CASSLTPGTGQF
TGTGCCAGCAGCTTGACCCCCGGGACAGGTCAATTC
>15|TRBV4-1|TRBJ1-5|TRBD1|-
CASSQGDRVGEPQHF
TGCGCCAGCAGCCAAGGCGACAGGGTGGGTGAGCCCCAGCATTTT
>13|TRBV10-3|TRBJ1-2|-|few
CATQGGDALGYTF
TGTGCCACCCAGGGAGGGGACGCGCTCGGCTACACCTTC
>15|TRBV28|TRBJ2-5|TRBD1|-
CATNGDRGYQETQYF
TGTGCCACCAATGGGGACAGGGGGTACCAAGAGACCCAGTACTTC
>18|TRBV25-1|TRBJ2-1|TRBD1|-
CASSEPRAGQGVYNEQFF
TGTGCCAGCAGTGAACCTCGGGCGGGACAGGGAGTCTACAATGAGCAGTTCTTC
>17|TRBV28|TRBJ1-1|TRBD1|-
CASRPDRGLLSGTEAFF
TGTGCCAGCAGGCCCGACAGGGGGCTCTTGTCGGGCACTGAAGCTTTCTTT
>11|TRBV30|TRBJ1-5|-|-
CAWSVGEPQHF
TGTGCCTGGAGTGTAGGAGAGCCCCAGCATTTT
>12|TRBV5-1|TRBJ2-7|-|-
CASSLAGAEQYF
TGCGCCAGCAGCTTAGCTGGGGCCGAGCAGTACTTC
>14|TRBV5-5|TRBJ1-2|-|-
CASSLFNPRHGYTF
TGTGCCAGCAGCTTGTTTAACCCGCGTCATGGCTACACCTTC
>15|TRBV11-2|TRBJ2-5|TRBD2|-
CASSPSLASQETQYF
TGTGCCAGCAGCCCTTCACTAGCGAGCCAAGAGACCCAGTACTTC
>13|TRBV2|TRBJ2-1|-|-
CASFGGAYNEQFF
TGTGCCAGCTTCGGGGGAGCCTACAATGAGCAGTTCTTC
>12|TRBV12-3/TRBV12-4|TRBJ1-5|-|-
CASRSGSQPQHF
TGTGCCAGCCGGTCGGGGAGCCAGCCCCAGCATTTT
>13|TRBV18|TRBJ1-3|-|-
CASSDSSGNTIYF
TGTGCCAGCTCAGACAGCTCTGGAAACACCATATATTTT
>12|TRBV6-5|TRBJ2-2|-|-
CASLVRAGELFF
TGTGCCAGCCTCGTCCGGGCCGGGGAGCTGTTTTTT
>14|TRBV5-8|TRBJ1-2|-|-
CASSLWEEGGGYTF
TGTGCCAGCAGCTTGTGGGAAGAGGGAGGAGGCTACACCTTC
>11|TRBV10-1|TRBJ2-5|-|-
CASSDFGTQYF
TGCGCCAGCAGTGATTTCGGGACCCAGTACTTC